These T cell receptor beta chains were read from a single sample in a study of blood T cell repertoires in COVID-19. Profiled with immunoSEQ multiplex PCR; TCRdb holds only in-frame clones, not every one. The repertoire has 95,000 to 100,000 clones, about four fifths of them found once; the top ten carry approximately 24%. The sample was peripheral blood. The receptors were gathered from a human donor in a cohort sampled during active COVID-19. The CDR3 runs from the conserved cysteine through the conserved F or W. A D gene is named only where the DNA matches it firmly. Not all rows give a size; the values are once, few, many and, for expanded clones, a class.

CDR3nt | CDR3aa | d_gene | j_gene | v_gene | abundance
TGCGCCAGCAGCCAAGATGTTACTGGCGGGGGAGGCACTGAAGCTTTCTTT | CASSQDVTGGGGTEAFF | - | TRBJ1-1 | TRBV4-1 | -
TGTGCCAGTAGTAGACAACAGGGACCTTCTAACTATGGCTACACCTTC | CASSRQQGPSNYGYTF | - | TRBJ1-2 | TRBV19 | -
TGTGCCAGTAGTGAGGACTACACTGAAGCTTTCTTT | CASSEDYTEAFF | - | TRBJ1-1 | TRBV19 | few
TGTGCCAGCATTAGACTAGCGGGGGTTTCCTACAATGAGCAGTTCTTC | CASIRLAGVSYNEQFF | TRBD2 | TRBJ2-1 | TRBV5-4 | -
TGCGCCAGCAGCAAGACTAGCGGGAGTTCGAGCGAGCAGTTCTTC | CASSKTSGSSSEQFF | TRBD2 | TRBJ2-1 | TRBV5-1 | -
TGTGCCAGCTCAGGCGTGACAAGGGGAGAGACCCAGTACTTC | CASSGVTRGETQYF | - | TRBJ2-5 | TRBV18 | -
TGTGCCAGCTCTAGCCCCTACGAGCAGTACTTC | CASSSPYEQYF | - | TRBJ2-7 | TRBV2 | once
TGTGCCAGCAGTTTATCAGGGACCTACGAGCAGTACTTC | CASSLSGTYEQYF | - | TRBJ2-7 | TRBV6-6 | -
TGTGCTAGCAGCTTCGGGACAGCCTACAATGAGCAGTTCTTC | CASSFGTAYNEQFF | TRBD1 | TRBJ2-1 | TRBV7-7 | -
TGTGCCAGCAGAGGGGACAGGTGCTACAATGAGCAGTTCTTC | CASRGDRCYNEQFF | - | TRBJ2-1 | TRBV21-1 | -
TGTGCCAGCATAGAGGGGGCAGGGCGCAAGTATGGCTACACCTTC | CASIEGAGRKYGYTF | TRBD1 | TRBJ1-2 | TRBV28 | -
TGTGCCAGCATACTCACAGGGGCTAATGAAAAACTGTTTTTT | CASILTGANEKLFF | TRBD1 | TRBJ1-4 | TRBV28 | -
TGTGCCACCAGCAAAGCCTCCGGGACAGGACCGATAACACAAGAGACCCAGTACTTC | CATSKASGTGPITQETQYF | TRBD1 | TRBJ2-5 | TRBV15 | once
TGTGCCAGCCATAAGTCGACAGGGGGCTTGGGTGAGACCCAGTACTTC | CASHKSTGGLGETQYF | TRBD1 | TRBJ2-5 | TRBV28 | -
TGCAGCGTTCAAGACAGGGGCTCTGGGGCCAACGTCCTGACTTTC | CSVQDRGSGANVLTF | TRBD1 | TRBJ2-6 | TRBV29-1 | once
TGTGCCAGTAGTATAGGACTAGCGGGACACCAATCCGGGGAGCTGTTTTTT | CASSIGLAGHQSGELFF | TRBD2 | TRBJ2-2 | TRBV19 | -
TGTGCCAGCAGTGACTTGACAGGGAGAGCCTACGAGCAGTACTTC | CASSDLTGRAYEQYF | TRBD1 | TRBJ2-7 | TRBV6-6 | -